The clone carrying this TCR beta chain was seen only a few times. Its antigen remains unknown. TCRdb's table, derived via immunoSEQ multiplex PCR, lists solely in-frame clones and lacks some. The top ten clones hold roughly 6.9% of a sample with approximately 170,000 clones, approximately 90% of them seen once. The data are from a study of T cell responses to AZD1222 COVID-19 vaccine. Study-level background: Whether given at about 4 or about 12 weeks, second doses were pooled. Study-level findings and limits: Vaccine-associated CD4 TCRs ranged over spike, dominating at 160-218 and 743-854. Baseline seropositivity occurred in only six or seven AZD1222 recipients.

The germline CDR1 and CDR2 sequences are SGHVS and FNYEAQ. The trim removed 1 base at V and 9 bases at J, leaving 11 bases unmatched. This CDR3 has 16 residues. The chain has TRBV7-6 and TRBJ2-5; the match to TRBD2 covers 10 bases. This clonotype was obtained from an adult in good health. This specimen was peripheral blood, taken on day 0 of AZD1222 vaccination. The CDR3 region has the DNA TGTGCCAGCAGCTTAGATACTAGCGGGGCGGGGTTGGCCCAGTACTTC. Residues: CASSLDTSGAGLAQYF.